One and the same sample provided the 24 T cell receptor beta chains below, sequenced in a study. TCRdb redid the calling of the 5' RACE reads with MiXCR, one entry per CDR3 protein. The sample contains over 45,000 distinct CDR3 sequences, roughly 28% of which appear only once. The sorted Tregs were CD4+CD25+CD127-/low cells. Sample: tumor-infiltrating Tregs sorted from the breast tumor. These receptors were taken from a female donor with breast cancer.

The V and J genes are TRBV29-1 and TRBJ2-7; TRBD1 aligns across 8 bases. Germline values: CDR1 SQVTM, CDR2 ANQGSEA. The CDR3 spans 15 residues. The V and J ends lost 5 bases and 3 bases, in that order; junction bases with no gene match: 12. CDR3 sequence: CSVRFGETGVYEQYF. CDR3 coding DNA: TGCAGCGTTCGGTTTGGCGAGACAGGGGTCTACGAGCAGTACTTC.

In this sample, this clonotype turned up a few times. The gene calls are TRBV2 and TRBJ1-2; 7 nucleotides agree with TRBD1. V was pared by 3 bases and J by 3 bases, with 1 base of the junction left unmatched. CDR1 is SNHLY, CDR2 FYNNEI, per germline. This CDR3 has 13 amino acids. The DNA of the CDR3 is TGTGCCAGCAGTGAGACAGGGTACTATGGCTACACCTTC. It encodes CASSETGYYGYTF.

This chain uses TRBV7-9 with TRBJ1-3; D unresolved. This CDR3 has 15 residues. Germline CDR1 SEHNR, CDR2 FQNEAQ (reference sequence). Trimming took off 4 bases at V and 0 bases at J, with 10 bases between the two ends. Written as DNA, the CDR3 is TGTGCCAGCAGCTCTCAATTAAACTCTGGAAACACCATATATTTT. This sequence encodes CASSSQLNSGNTIYF.

The V and J genes are TRBV6-2 or TRBV6-3 and TRBJ2-1, with TRBD2 matching 14 bases. This CDR3 spans 15 amino acids. V was pared by 10 bases and J by 4 bases, with 6 bases of the junction left unmatched. Per germline, CDR1 MNHEY and CDR2 SVGEGT. CDR3 sequence reads: CATHGTSGRYNEQFF. The CDR3 DNA reads TGTGCCACCCACGGGACTAGCGGGAGATACAATGAGCAGTTCTTC.

V is TRBV12-3 or TRBV12-4 and J is TRBJ1-5; no reliable D call. This CDR3 is 14 amino acids long. V was cut by 3 bases and J by 0 bases, with 6 bases left in between. CDR3 amino acids: CASSFGPSNQPQHF. The CDR3 bases are TGTGCCAGCAGTTTTGGCCCTAGCAATCAGCCCCAGCATTTT.

The sample holds a few counts of this clonotype. The gene calls are TRBV20-1 and TRBJ2-3; 12 bases are a match to TRBD2. CDR1 is DFQATT and CDR2 is SNEGSKA in the germline V gene (reference sequence). The CDR3 totals 15 residues. The V and J ends lost 6 bases and 3 bases, in that order; junction bases with no gene match: 7. The CDR3 DNA follows: TGCAGTGCAGTGACTAGCGGGGGTCGTACAGATACGCAGTATTTT. Translation gives CSAVTSGGRTDTQYF.

This clonotype has at least ten counts. The CDR3: CASSFKADSSYGYTF. The CDR3 DNA reads TGTGCCAGCAGTTTCAAGGCGGACAGCTCCTATGGCTACACCTTC. The chain has TRBV12-3 or TRBV12-4 and TRBJ1-2, with D perhaps matching TRBD1 (6 bases). V was trimmed by 3 bases and J by 4 bases, leaving 15 bases between them. The length of the CDR3 is 15 residues.

This clonotype has more than one count but fewer than ten. The V call is TRBV28, the J call TRBJ2-5, with 8 bases matching TRBD1. Trimming cost V 1 base and J 5 bases; bases outside gene matches: 3. This CDR3 region has 14 residues. Germline V gives CDR1 MDHEN, CDR2 SYDVKM. For the CDR3, the DNA is TGTGCCAGCAGTTTATCAGGGGGCGCGGAGACCCAGTACTTC. Its translation: CASSLSGGAETQYF.

By share, this clonotype counts as medium-sized. V is TRBV6-5 and J is TRBJ1-5; 9 bases map to TRBD1. The CDR3 is made up of 15 amino acids. Germline-derived CDR1 and CDR2 are MNHEY and SVGAGI. V lost 6 bases, J lost 2 bases, and 5 bases stayed unmatched. CDR3 sequence (DNA): TGTGCCAGCAGCCTGGACAGGGGTGGCAATCAGCCCCAGCATTTT. Translating it yields CASSLDRGGNQPQHF.

In this sample, this clonotype turned up many times. The CDR3 sequence: CASSPDHSGRAQETQYF. The CDR3 nucleotides are TGTGCCAGCAGTCCCGACCATAGCGGGAGAGCTCAAGAGACCCAGTACTTC. V is TRBV28 and J is TRBJ2-5; 9 bases line up with TRBD2. The CDR3 sequence is 17 residues long. Germline V gives CDR1 MDHEN, CDR2 SYDVKM. V lost 5 bases, J lost 2 bases, and 12 bases stayed unmatched.

In this sample, this clonotype turned up a few times. The J gene is TRBJ1-3, the V gene TRBV28; D remains unclear. Germline CDR1 MDHEN, CDR2 SYDVKM. The CDR3 covers 12 residues. The germline V and J ends were trimmed by 6 bases and 4 bases, with 7 bases remaining between them. The CDR3 region is CASRDVGNTIYF. CDR3 sequence (DNA): TGTGCCAGCAGGGACGTCGGAAACACCATATATTTT.

Here the CDR3 reads CASNIDRGNTEAFF. For the CDR3, the DNA is TGTGCCAGCAATATAGACAGGGGAAACACTGAAGCTTTCTTT. This chain joins TRBV28 and TRBJ1-1; TRBD1 matches at 8 bases. The V gene's germline CDR1 is MDHEN and CDR2 SYDVKM. The V gene end was trimmed by 7 bases and the J gene end by 2 bases; junction bases not matched to a gene: 6. CDR3 size: 14 residues.

This clonotype has just one count. The conserved closing phenylalanine or tryptophan is absent in this CDR3, likely reflecting a read error. The DNA is left out, because the CDR3 cannot be placed on it with certainty; the CDR3 is given as TCRdb lists it. The rearrangement joins TRBV27 to TRBJ2-3; TRBD2, the table's D call, lacks a check against the DNA. From germline, CDR1 is MNHEY and CDR2 SMNVEV (reference sequence). The CDR3 is 15 residues long, ends included. CDR3 in amino acids: CASSRGLAGGPSLYL.

This clonotype was counted a few times. The rearrangement uses TRBV5-1 and TRBJ2-1, with a possible D match to TRBD1 (6 bases). The germline V gene encodes CDR1 SGHRS and CDR2 YFSETQ. The CDR3 has 13 residues. V lost 0 bases, J lost 6 bases, and 7 bases lay in between. CDR3 residues: CASSLDRANEQFF. The DNA of the CDR3 is TGCGCCAGCAGCTTGGACAGGGCCAATGAGCAGTTCTTC. The whole variable domain, remainder taken from reference TRBV5-1 and TRBJ2-1, is KAGVTQTPRYLIKTRGQQVTLSCSPISGHRSVSWYQQTPGQGLQFLFEYFSETQRNKGNFPGRFSGRQFSNSRSEMNVSTLELGDSALYLCASSLDRANEQFFGPGTRLTVL.

V usage is TRBV12-3 or TRBV12-4 and J usage is TRBJ2-1; the D is unclear. The CDR3 has 12 residues. Trimming stripped 4 bases from V and 8 bases from J, with 9 bases between. For the CDR3, the DNA is TGTGCCAGCAGTTGGGGTTTGGATGAGCAGTTCTTC. Translating it yields CASSWGLDEQFF.

Only a few counts were recorded for this clonotype. The chain combines TRBV12-3 or TRBV12-4 with TRBJ1-1; tentative D call: TRBD1 (5 bases). This CDR3 spans 13 amino acids. Trimming left V 3 bases short and J 3 bases short, with 8 bases between. In DNA form, the CDR3 reads TGTGCCAGCAGTTTCAGGGATGACACTGAAGCTTTCTTT. This sequence encodes CASSFRDDTEAFF.

This clonotype was seen many times. The rearrangement links TRBV6-2 or TRBV6-3 to TRBJ2-7, with D unclear. CDR3 length: 14 residues. Trimming removed 2 bases from V and 3 bases from J, with 11 bases in between. Per germline, CDR1 MNHEY and CDR2 SVGEGT. The CDR3 here is CASSYLPHDYEQYF. The CDR3 DNA reads TGTGCCAGCAGTTACCTCCCTCACGACTACGAGCAGTACTTC.

To note about this clonotype: One end of the junction varies from germline; a read error may be responsible. The V call is TRBV7-3, the J call TRBJ2-4; 7 positions agree with TRBD1. This CDR3 is built from 14 residues. Germline CDR1 reads SGHTA; CDR2 reads FQGTGA. The CDR3 loop reads CTSSLQGTEDIQYF. The DNA for the CDR3 is TGTACCAGCAGCTTACAGGGGACGGAAGACATTCAGTACTTC. Based on the CDR3 plus reference TRBV7-3 and TRBJ2-4, the full variable domain is GAGVSQTPSNKVTEKGKYVELRCDPISGHTALYWYRQSLGQGPEFLIYFQGTGAADDSGLPNDRFFAVRPEGSVSTLKIQRTERGDSAVYLCTSSLQGTEDIQYFGAGTRLSVL.

This clonotype has a handful of counts. The J gene is TRBJ2-3, the V gene TRBV7-8, with TRBD2 matching over 7 bases. The CDR3 is 15 residues long. Germline lookup yields CDR1 SGHVS and CDR2 FQNEAQ. J was trimmed by 2 bases and V by 1 base; bases with no gene match: 3. CDR3 residues: CASSLDGRNTDTQYF. CDR3 sequence (DNA): TGTGCCAGCAGCTTAGACGGGAGGAACACAGATACGCAGTATTTT.

V usage is TRBV9 and J usage is TRBJ1-2, with D perhaps TRBD1 (5 bases). This CDR3 contains 16 residues. V was shortened by 3 bases and J by 0 bases, with 15 bases between the two germline ends. Germline V gene sequence: CDR1 SGDLS, CDR2 YYNGEE. The CDR3 here is CASSGGYRGANYGYTF. The DNA for the CDR3 is TGTGCCAGCAGCGGGGGGTACAGAGGAGCTAACTATGGCTACACCTTC.

This clonotype was seen a handful of times. The genes are TRBV15 and TRBJ2-1; TRBD2 matches at 10 bases. This CDR3 region has 17 residues. Looked up from germline, CDR1 is LNHNV and CDR2 is YYDKDF (reference sequence). Trimming removed 6 bases from V and 3 bases from J; junction bases left unmatched: 11. CDR3 sequence (DNA): TGTGCCACCAGGGTTTCTAGCGGGAGAAGTGTCTACAATGAGCAGTTCTTC. It is translated as CATRVSSGRSVYNEQFF.

V usage is TRBV28 and J usage is TRBJ2-7, with unresolved D. This CDR3 contains 12 residues. The germline gives CDR1 MDHEN, CDR2 SYDVKM. Trimming removed 6 bases from V and 4 bases from J, with 10 bases in between. The CDR3: CASSMMGYEQYF. The CDR3, as DNA: TGTGCCAGCAGCATGATGGGATACGAGCAGTACTTC.

This clonotype was counted between two and nine times. V gene TRBV6-1 combines with J gene TRBJ2-2; TRBD2 aligns across 13 bases. The germline gives CDR1 MNHNS, CDR2 SASEGT. Germline trimming cut 10 bases from V and 4 bases from J; bases unmatched to any gene: 9. The CDR3 totals 16 residues. CDR3 residues: CATAGLAGRATGELFF. The CDR3 DNA reads TGTGCCACCGCGGGACTAGCGGGAAGGGCCACCGGGGAGCTGTTTTTT.

The genes are TRBV20-1 and TRBJ2-1; TRBD2 agrees at 8 bases. Looked up from germline, CDR1 is DFQATT and CDR2 is SNEGSKA (reference sequence). CDR3 length: 16 amino acids. Trimming removed 0 bases from V and 7 bases from J; junction bases left unmatched: 11. The CDR3 region is CSARDHYGRAENEQFF. The CDR3 bases are TGCAGTGCTAGAGATCATTACGGGAGGGCTGAGAATGAGCAGTTCTTC.